Listed below are T cell receptor beta chains from one sample, sequenced in a study of OX40 agonist ivuxolimab in advanced cancers. Method: immunoSEQ multiplex PCR; TCRdb's copy keeps in-frame clones and lacks some. The table includes more than 75,000 clones, approximately 83% detected once. The source was CD4+ or CD8+ T cells sorted from blood, collected in a trial of the OX40 agonist ivuxolimab. The origin of the receptors is an adult with an advanced solid tumor such as melanoma, head and neck, liver or kidney cancer. CDR3s include the opening cysteine and the closing phenylalanine or tryptophan. A D gene is named only where the DNA matches it firmly. Size tells how often a clone was seen (once, few, many) or the class of an expanded clone, and some rows leave it out.

abundance: -; v_gene: TRBV27; j_gene: TRBJ2-2; d_gene: -; CDR3aa: CASPFPAPDPDNPGELFF; CDR3nt: TGTGCCAGCCCGTTTCCCGCACCGGACCCGGATAATCCCGGGGAGCTGTTTTTT
abundance: -; v_gene: TRBV28; j_gene: TRBJ1-1; d_gene: -; CDR3aa: CASSVLPRGANEAFF; CDR3nt: TGTGCCAGCAGTGTTTTACCCCGTGGAGCGAATGAAGCTTTCTTT
abundance: -; v_gene: TRBV7-2; j_gene: TRBJ2-7; d_gene: TRBD2; CDR3aa: CASSTSGRSNYEQYF; CDR3nt: TGTGCCAGCAGCACTAGCGGGAGATCAAACTACGAGCAGTACTTC
abundance: -; v_gene: TRBV7-2; j_gene: TRBJ2-3; d_gene: TRBD2; CDR3aa: CASSFLSGGRGDTQYF; CDR3nt: TGTGCCAGCAGCTTCCTTAGCGGGGGTCGGGGAGATACGCAGTATTTT
abundance: -; v_gene: TRBV11-1; j_gene: TRBJ2-1; d_gene: -; CDR3aa: CASSFAGELSYNEQFF; CDR3nt: TGTGCCAGCAGCTTCGCAGGGGAGTTGTCCTACAATGAGCAGTTCTTC
abundance: -; v_gene: TRBV6-1; j_gene: TRBJ2-2; d_gene: TRBD1; CDR3aa: CASSEAGQGHTGELFF; CDR3nt: TGTGCCAGCAGTGAAGCGGGACAGGGGCACACCGGGGAGCTGTTTTTT
abundance: -; v_gene: TRBV2; j_gene: TRBJ2-1; d_gene: TRBD1; CDR3aa: CASRNRGNEQFF; CDR3nt: TGTGCCAGCAGGAACAGGGGGAATGAGCAGTTCTTC
abundance: once; v_gene: TRBV27; j_gene: TRBJ2-7; d_gene: TRBD1; CDR3aa: CASSTRTGNYEQYF; CDR3nt: TGTGCCAGCAGTACCCGGACAGGGAATTACGAGCAGTACTTC
abundance: once; v_gene: TRBV7-2; j_gene: TRBJ1-1; d_gene: -; CDR3aa: CASSLGRMNTEAFF; CDR3nt: TGTGCCAGCAGCTTAGGTCGGATGAACACTGAAGCTTTCTTT
abundance: medium-sized; v_gene: TRBV27; j_gene: TRBJ1-1; d_gene: -; CDR3aa: CASSPGRMNTEAFF; CDR3nt: TGTGCCAGCAGCCCCGGACGGATGAACACTGAAGCTTTCTTT
abundance: -; v_gene: TRBV6-1; j_gene: TRBJ1-5; d_gene: -; CDR3aa: CASRINQPQHF; CDR3nt: TGTGCCAGCAGGATTAATCAGCCCCAGCATTTT
abundance: few; v_gene: TRBV18; j_gene: TRBJ2-3; d_gene: -; CDR3aa: CASSPPADTQYF; CDR3nt: TGTGCCAGCTCACCACCGGCTGATACGCAGTATTTT
abundance: -; v_gene: TRBV7-8; j_gene: TRBJ2-1; d_gene: -; CDR3aa: CASSFHPGGPYNEQFF; CDR3nt: TGTGCCAGCAGCTTTCACCCCGGAGGGCCCTACAATGAGCAGTTCTTC
abundance: -; v_gene: TRBV5-1; j_gene: TRBJ1-1; d_gene: -; CDR3aa: CASSLELMNTEAFF; CDR3nt: TGCGCCAGCAGCTTGGAGTTAATGAACACTGAAGCTTTCTTT
abundance: -; v_gene: TRBV7-9; j_gene: TRBJ1-6; d_gene: -; CDR3aa: CASSLSGGGSSPLHF; CDR3nt: TGTGCCAGCAGCTTATCGGGGGGAGGAAGCTCACCCCTCCACTTT
abundance: -; v_gene: TRBV21-1; j_gene: TRBJ1-6; d_gene: -; CDR3aa: CASSKRPRNNSPLHF; CDR3nt: TGTGCCAGCAGCAAGAGGCCTCGGAATAATTCACCCCTCCACTTT
abundance: -; v_gene: TRBV7-6; j_gene: TRBJ1-2; d_gene: TRBD1; CDR3aa: CASSLTGQGAYYGYTF; CDR3nt: TGTGCCAGCAGCTTAACCGGACAGGGGGCTTACTATGGCTACACCTTC
abundance: -; v_gene: TRBV6-5; j_gene: TRBJ2-1; d_gene: -; CDR3aa: CASHQHGITYNEQFF; CDR3nt: TGTGCCTCTCACCAGCATGGGATTACATACAATGAGCAGTTCTTC
abundance: -; v_gene: TRBV6-6; j_gene: TRBJ2-3; d_gene: -; CDR3aa: CASKKSTDTQYF; CDR3nt: TGTGCCAGCAAAAAAAGCACAGATACGCAGTATTTT
abundance: -; v_gene: TRBV7-8; j_gene: TRBJ2-7; d_gene: TRBD2; CDR3aa: CASSPQGSGVLIEQYF; CDR3nt: TGTGCCAGCAGCCCCCAAGGTAGCGGGGTCCTTATAGAGCAGTACTTC
abundance: -; v_gene: TRBV15; j_gene: TRBJ2-7; d_gene: -; CDR3aa: CATSRDREKTYEQYF; CDR3nt: TGTGCCACCAGCAGAGATCGGGAGAAAACATACGAGCAGTACTTC
abundance: few; v_gene: TRBV19; j_gene: TRBJ1-6; d_gene: -; CDR3aa: CASTLGQRYNSPLHF; CDR3nt: TGTGCCAGTACCCTCGGACAACGCTATAATTCACCCCTCCACTTT
abundance: -; v_gene: TRBV5-1; j_gene: TRBJ2-2; d_gene: -; CDR3aa: CASSLGHPNTGELFF; CDR3nt: TGCGCCAGCAGCTTGGGACACCCGAACACCGGGGAGCTGTTTTTT
abundance: -; v_gene: TRBV9; j_gene: TRBJ2-2; d_gene: -; CDR3aa: CASSVDLGELFF; CDR3nt: TGTGCCAGCAGCGTCGACTTAGGCGAGCTGTTTTTT
abundance: -; v_gene: TRBV15; j_gene: TRBJ1-4; d_gene: -; CDR3aa: CATSRDLETYNEKLFF; CDR3nt: TGTGCCACCAGCAGAGATTTGGAAACCTATAATGAAAAACTGTTTTTT
abundance: -; v_gene: TRBV10-3; j_gene: TRBJ2-3; d_gene: -; CDR3aa: CATFRDLSTDTQYF; CDR3nt: TGTGCCACCTTCCGGGACTTAAGCACAGATACGCAGTATTTT
abundance: -; v_gene: TRBV2; j_gene: TRBJ1-6; d_gene: -; CDR3aa: CASRDGSLGNSPLHF; CDR3nt: TGTGCCAGCAGGGACGGCTCCCTGGGCAATTCACCCCTCCACTTT
abundance: -; v_gene: TRBV4-1; j_gene: TRBJ2-4; d_gene: -; CDR3aa: CASSQALQGSKNIQYF; CDR3nt: TGCGCCAGCAGCCAAGCTCTACAGGGTTCCAAAAACATTCAGTACTTC
abundance: once; v_gene: TRBV5-1; j_gene: TRBJ1-1; d_gene: -; CDR3aa: CASSSTGNTEAFF; CDR3nt: TGCGCCAGCAGCTCGACAGGTAACACTGAAGCTTTCTTT
abundance: once; v_gene: TRBV11-3; j_gene: TRBJ2-7; d_gene: -; CDR3aa: CASSPGHSCSF; CDR3nt: TGTGCCAGCTCTCCGGGACATAGTTGCTCCTTC
abundance: -; v_gene: TRBV29-1; j_gene: TRBJ2-1; d_gene: TRBD2; CDR3aa: CSLGERGNEQFF; CDR3nt: TGCAGCCTGGGAGAGCGGGGCAATGAGCAGTTCTTC
abundance: -; v_gene: TRBV4-1; j_gene: TRBJ2-5; d_gene: TRBD1; CDR3aa: CASSQTDRGWETQYF; CDR3nt: TGCGCCAGCAGCCAAACCGACAGGGGATGGGAGACCCAGTACTTC
abundance: -; v_gene: TRBV2; j_gene: TRBJ1-1; d_gene: TRBD1; CDR3aa: CASTQGGLEAFF; CDR3nt: TGTGCCAGCACGCAGGGGGGGCTTGAAGCTTTCTTT
abundance: -; v_gene: TRBV5-8; j_gene: TRBJ2-5; d_gene: -; CDR3aa: CASSWRETQYF; CDR3nt: TGTGCCAGCAGCTGGAGGGAGACCCAGTACTTC
abundance: -; v_gene: TRBV7-9; j_gene: TRBJ1-3; d_gene: -; CDR3aa: CASSSRGPTGNTIYF; CDR3nt: TGTGCCAGCAGCTCCAGGGGACCCACTGGAAACACCATATATTTT
abundance: -; v_gene: TRBV10-3; j_gene: TRBJ2-7; d_gene: -; CDR3aa: CAISESTIQGGYEQYF; CDR3nt: TGTGCCATCAGTGAGTCGACGATCCAAGGAGGCTACGAGCAGTACTTC
abundance: -; v_gene: TRBV7-6; j_gene: TRBJ2-1; d_gene: TRBD1; CDR3aa: CASSTGGLDEQFF; CDR3nt: TGTGCCAGCAGTACAGGGGGGCTGGATGAGCAGTTCTTC
abundance: -; v_gene: TRBV5-1; j_gene: TRBJ1-6; d_gene: -; CDR3aa: CASSPDGPNSPLHF; CDR3nt: TGCGCCAGCAGCCCAGACGGCCCTAATTCACCCCTCCACTTT
abundance: -; v_gene: TRBV7-2; j_gene: TRBJ2-2; d_gene: TRBD2; CDR3aa: CASSRRASGGRNTGELFF; CDR3nt: TGTGCCAGCAGCCGACGGGCTAGCGGGGGGCGGAACACCGGGGAGCTGTTTTTT
abundance: -; v_gene: TRBV18; j_gene: TRBJ2-2; d_gene: TRBD1; CDR3aa: CASSQAGTGNTGELFF; CDR3nt: TGTGCCAGCTCACAAGCCGGGACAGGGAACACCGGGGAGCTGTTTTTT
abundance: -; v_gene: TRBV27; j_gene: TRBJ2-3; d_gene: TRBD1; CDR3aa: CASSRRDRRTDTQYF; CDR3nt: TGTGCCAGCAGTCGCCGGGACAGGAGAACAGATACGCAGTATTTT
abundance: -; v_gene: TRBV14; j_gene: TRBJ2-1; d_gene: -; CDR3aa: CASSRGASYNEQFF; CDR3nt: TGTGCCAGCAGCCGGGGGGCCTCCTACAATGAGCAGTTCTTC
abundance: -; v_gene: TRBV11-2; j_gene: TRBJ2-3; d_gene: TRBD2; CDR3aa: CASSLRLAGAPDTQYF; CDR3nt: TGTGCCAGCAGCTTAAGGCTAGCGGGAGCCCCAGATACGCAGTATTTT
abundance: -; v_gene: TRBV6-6; j_gene: TRBJ2-7; d_gene: TRBD2; CDR3aa: CASNGLAGGDKYF; CDR3nt: TGTGCCAGCAATGGACTAGCGGGAGGGGACAAGTACTTC
abundance: -; v_gene: TRBV7-3; j_gene: TRBJ2-1; d_gene: -; CDR3aa: CASSLSGGDRWSEQFF; CDR3nt: TGTGCCAGCAGCTTATCTGGGGGGGACAGGTGGTCCGAGCAGTTCTTC
abundance: -; v_gene: TRBV2; j_gene: TRBJ2-7; d_gene: -; CDR3aa: CASSNTERRSYEQYF; CDR3nt: TGTGCCAGCAGCAATACAGAGCGCAGATCCTACGAGCAGTACTTC
abundance: -; v_gene: TRBV10-3; j_gene: TRBJ2-1; d_gene: TRBD2; CDR3aa: CAIKPGLDTGEQFF; CDR3nt: TGTGCCATCAAGCCGGGACTAGACACCGGTGAGCAGTTCTTC